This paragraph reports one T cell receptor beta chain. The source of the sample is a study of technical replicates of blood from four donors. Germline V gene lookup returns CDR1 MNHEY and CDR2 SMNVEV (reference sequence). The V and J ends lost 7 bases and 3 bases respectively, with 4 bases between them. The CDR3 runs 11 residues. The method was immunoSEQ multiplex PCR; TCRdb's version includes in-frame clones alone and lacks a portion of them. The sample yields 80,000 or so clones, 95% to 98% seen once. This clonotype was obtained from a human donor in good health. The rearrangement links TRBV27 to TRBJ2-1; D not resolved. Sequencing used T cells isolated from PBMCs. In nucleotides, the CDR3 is TGTGCCAGCACCCTCTACAATGAGCAGTTCTTC. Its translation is CASTLYNEQFF.